This T cell receptor (beta chain) is drawn from a study of shared clonotypes between healthy human individuals. The assay was immunoSEQ multiplex PCR, and TCRdb's table has in-frame clones only and misses some. The data contain about 2.3 million clones, about 90% of them singletons. The sample consisted of naive CD4+ T cells from PBMCs. This sample's subset: CD45RA+ positively selected. This TCR was sampled from a man younger than 30 in good health. Some clones in this sample may be carry-over from other donors' samples.

CDR3 nucleotides: TGTGCCAGCAGCAGACGACAGGACGTGTACAATGAGCAGTTCTTC. Translation gives CASSRRQDVYNEQFF. The rearrangement joins TRBV9 to TRBJ2-1; TRBD1 is a possible D gene (6 bases). Germline V lookup: CDR1 SGDLS, CDR2 YYNGEE. This CDR3 is 15 amino acids long. The V and J ends lost 4 bases and 4 bases respectively, with 15 bases between them.